This is a list of T cell receptor beta chains from one sample in a study of identifying expanded T cells in peripheral blood. Sequencing was performed with immunoSEQ multiplex PCR; in TCRdb, only in-frame clones are kept and a portion is missing. The sample records approximately 97,000 clones, around 88% being singletons. Source material: blood. The receptors were sampled from a person aged 18-70 years in good health. Both conserved end residues are part of each CDR3.

cdr3_aa	v_call
CASSSQGSTSEQYF	TRBV7-2
CASSQDQVGTTEAFF	TRBV4-2
CASSELRQGGNEQFF	TRBV6-1
CASSQEGPLQGAYEQYF	TRBV4-1
CASSRGTANSPLHF	TRBV7-9
CASSSRWESEAFF	TRBV25-1
CASSPRTGDSPLHF	TRBV7-6
CASSTSGSMNTEAFF	TRBV19
CASSLGGIMNTEAFF	TRBV5-1
CSVGPRMGSSGANVLTF	TRBV29-1
CASSLLGLAGAETQYF	TRBV28
CASTSSGPAYEQYF	TRBV28
CASSPRAINYEQYF	TRBV18
CASSLTGQANSPLHF	TRBV11-2
CASIAGGGTNTEAFF	TRBV19
CASTTLPRTEQYF	TRBV6-6
CASSPLQVIEGSSEQFF	TRBV5-1
CASSPRRAATVTDTQYF	TRBV18
CASSLVVYEQYF	TRBV7-6
CASSLSTGGAERQYF	TRBV18
CASSGGQFPYEQYF	TRBV2
CAWSVLAKETQYF	TRBV30
CSVDDSQSYNEQFF	TRBV29-1
CASSPLGEVITEAFF	TRBV7-8
CASSQDIVESSYEQYF	TRBV4-1
CASSTGSNTGELFF	TRBV5-1
CSVIRGGNYGYTF	TRBV29-1
CASSSRGVMDTQYF	TRBV5-1
CASRPSGNNEQFF	TRBV5-4
CGTGNSGNTIYF	TRBV30
CASSQDQEGMQPQHF	TRBV4-1
CASSPSTDTQYF	TRBV5-6
CASSQAPEVTNYGYTF	TRBV4-2
CASGPGTSGREQFF	TRBV12-5
CASSHGQGSYEQYF	TRBV18
CASRLQGDEQFF	TRBV6-6
CASRLFSYRVTEAFF	TRBV28
CASRSPRATDTQYF	TRBV12-2
CAWSGQGRGYTF	TRBV30
CASSFRGGGNTEAFF	TRBV7-2
CASSPRDRRGGEQFF	TRBV7-2
CASSRGGGLGTGELFF	TRBV5-4
CASSAQGFGNTEAFF	TRBV9
CSGRTGASGNTIYF	TRBV29-1
CASTIAGVTDTQYF	TRBV7-9
CASSLLGGNEQFF	TRBV7-9
CASSLGGSSYEQYF	TRBV11-2
CASRMDRAGNTIYF	TRBV2
CASSFGTSVDEQFF	TRBV5-1
CASSLDEGQPQHF	TRBV7-3
CASSDDRAVGTDTQYF	TRBV6-4
CASSYGGSVTTEAFF	TRBV6-5
CASSTSWEANEKLFF	TRBV19
CASSVERARYGYTF	TRBV9
CASSSPGQGEEQYF	TRBV27